The subject of this entry is one T cell receptor beta chain. Its recognized antigen is unknown. Base qualities are missing; no much larger clone stands one base away. TCRbeta CDR3 regions were amplified from genomic DNA by means of the immunoSEQ Assay, a bias-controlled multiplex PCR. Per the source publication's procedure: Nucleated cell counts per sample were estimated from amplification of reference gene primers within the assay. To quantify the absolute abundance of each unique TCRbeta CDR3 rearrangement, sequence reads were collapsed and filtered. For each sample, productive Simpson clonality was calculated as the square root of Simpson's diversity index over productive rearrangements. The source is immuneACCESS, and TCRdb retained only in-frame sequences with V and J called. Part of the clones is not carried over; for the studies checked, unresolved V genes explain less than half of this, and the remainder is unexplained. The V and J calls and clone size were taken over from that table, and D and trimming were inferred from the DNA. Recorded for this sample are 200,000 to 300,000 clones; 65% to 85% of them occurred a single time. The top ten constitute roughly 5.5% of the sample.

These data originate in a study of blood T cell repertoires in COVID-19 (dated by TCRdb to 2020 to 2022). For the wider study: The collaborator samples originated in the United States, Italy and Spain and spanned the acute and convalescent phases of COVID-19. The material from the prospective study consisted of cDNA or gDNA derived from T cells, B-cell-depleted T cells, or PBMCs. Subjects who had been exposed to COVID-19, were actively infected with it, or had recovered from it provided the deeply sampled blood TCRbeta repertoires that made up the dataset. The repertoires were released in a freely available public database meant as a resource for research on the immune response to SARS-CoV-2. Samples were obtained from the ongoing ImmuneRACE study (first 160 participants) and from roughly 1,300 subjects provided by 6 global collaborators. Where HLA class I and class II types were available, the types were taken from metadata supplied by the sample provider, not from assay-based typing. Nearly every sample came with metadata listing a de-identified subject ID, COVID-19 status, age in years and sex.

After removal of 3 bases from V and 4 bases from J, the junction retains 10 bases not matched to a gene. Via the germline V gene, CDR1 is SGHVS and CDR2 FNYEAQ. The CDR3, cysteine through phenylalanine, is 16 amino acids long. The read is trimmed to its CDR3 DNA, 48 bases read in frame from base 1. The collaborating institutions used their own protocols to collect whole blood in K2EDTA tubes. For TCRbeta analysis, collaborator samples were shipped as frozen whole blood, as isolated PBMCs, or as DNA extracted from either sample type. The investigation overall reported the following: How much clinical and demographic metadata was included differed by source and by participant, and the metadata was provided uncurated.

The rearranged chain carries TRBV7-6 and TRBJ2-3, and 7 bases in between align with TRBD2. Source material: peripheral blood. This receptor was identified in a human donor in a cohort sampled during active COVID-19. The CDR3: CASSFRGRTNPDTQYF. The bases are TGTGCCAGCAGCTTCCGCGGGAGAACAAACCCAGATACGCAGTATTTT.